The rows below give T cell receptor beta chains drawn from one sample of a study of cytomegalovirus exposure and HLA in healthy donors. Using immunoSEQ multiplex PCR, the repertoire was profiled, and TCRdb retains in-frame clones only, with some absent. The table records 200,000 or so clones, approximately 70% of them present only once. Sequencing was performed on PBMCs. Every receptor here comes from a man between 35 and 55 years old in good health and CMV-seropositive. Each CDR3 is given with its conserved first and last residue. The D gene is left open where the match is weak. Expanded clones get a size class; other rows say once, few or many, or leave the size out.

j_gene,d_gene,abundance,v_gene,CDR3aa,CDR3nt
TRBJ1-4,NA,once,TRBV7-6,CASSRQINEKLFF,TGTGCCAGCAGCCGACAGATTAATGAAAAACTGTTTTTT
TRBJ2-5,NA,NA,TRBV10-3,CAISESSWDNLGETQYF,TGTGCCATCAGTGAGTCTAGTTGGGACAATTTGGGAGAGACCCAGTACTTC
TRBJ1-1,TRBD1,NA,TRBV28,CASSSQGYTEAFF,TGTGCCAGCAGTTCACAGGGGTACACTGAAGCTTTCTTT
TRBJ1-3,NA,once,TRBV9,CASSPEPVTGNTIYF,TGTGCCAGCAGCCCTGAGCCCGTTACTGGAAACACCATATATTTT
TRBJ1-2,TRBD1,NA,TRBV9,CASSVGGTGINGYTF,TGTGCCAGCAGCGTAGGAGGGACAGGGATCAATGGCTACACCTTC
TRBJ1-5,NA,NA,TRBV2,CASSEGFGPQHF,TGTGCCAGCAGTGAGGGCTTTGGGCCCCAGCATTTT
TRBJ1-3,NA,NA,TRBV6-1,CASSDMGNGRNTIYF,TGTGCCAGCAGTGACATGGGAAACGGGAGAAACACCATATATTTT
TRBJ2-5,TRBD1,NA,TRBV7-8,CASSSGQGASKEETQYF,TGTGCCAGCAGCTCGGGACAGGGGGCGTCGAAGGAAGAGACCCAGTACTTC
TRBJ2-7,NA,NA,TRBV27,CASSFNPGSYEQYF,TGTGCCAGCAGTTTCAACCCGGGCTCCTACGAGCAGTACTTC
TRBJ1-1,NA,NA,TRBV10-1,CASSVVQGLGNTEAFF,TGCGCCAGCAGTGTTGTGCAGGGATTAGGGAACACTGAAGCTTTCTTT
TRBJ2-2,NA,NA,TRBV19,CASSRQARAGELFF,TGTGCCAGTAGTAGGCAGGCGAGGGCCGGGGAGCTGTTTTTT
TRBJ2-4,NA,NA,TRBV7-9,CASKRGGGKNIQYF,TGTGCCAGCAAAAGGGGGGGAGGCAAAAACATTCAGTACTTC
TRBJ2-7,NA,few,TRBV19,CASSDSSKNEQYF,TGTGCCAGTAGCGACTCCTCCAAGAACGAGCAGTACTTC
TRBJ1-6,TRBD1,NA,TRBV10-3,CAIRQGNNSPLHF,TGTGCCATCAGACAGGGGAATAATTCACCCCTCCACTTT
TRBJ1-4,NA,NA,TRBV19,CASSIPHSPATNEKLFF,TGTGCCAGTAGTATTCCCCACTCTCCTGCAACTAATGAAAAACTGTTTTTT
TRBJ1-5,NA,NA,TRBV9,CVSSGRFNQPQHF,TGTGTCAGCAGCGGCAGATTCAATCAGCCCCAGCATTTT
TRBJ2-6,TRBD1,NA,TRBV7-3,CASRRQGTEGANVLTF,TGTGCCAGCAGGAGACAGGGGACGGAAGGGGCCAACGTCCTGACTTTC
TRBJ2-2,TRBD2,few,TRBV7-9,CASSLLAGDNTGELFF,TGTGCCAGCAGCTTACTGGCGGGGGATAACACCGGGGAGCTGTTTTTT
TRBJ2-1,TRBD1,NA,TRBV6-1,CASSWTGAYNEQFF,TGTGCCAGCAGCTGGACAGGGGCGTACAATGAGCAGTTCTTC
TRBJ2-7,NA,NA,TRBV7-3,CASSLSSTNEQYF,TGTGCCAGCAGCTTATCTAGCACTAACGAGCAGTACTTC
TRBJ2-3,NA,few,TRBV27,CASSSWQIRTDTQYF,TGTGCCAGCAGTTCGTGGCAGATCCGCACAGATACGCAGTATTTT
TRBJ1-4,NA,once,TRBV4-1,CASSQRQGNEKLFF,TGCGCCAGCAGCCAACGGCAGGGAAATGAAAAACTGTTTTTT
TRBJ2-5,NA,NA,TRBV29-1,CSAPQAGSRETQYF,TGCAGCGCCCCTCAGGCGGGGTCACGGGAGACCCAGTACTTC
TRBJ2-7,TRBD1,NA,TRBV28,CASSLVPGQGANEQYF,TGTGCCAGCAGTTTGGTACCGGGACAGGGGGCGAACGAGCAGTACTTC
TRBJ2-2,NA,NA,TRBV5-1,CASSFDSFVTGELFF,TGCGCCAGCAGCTTTGATAGCTTTGTTACCGGGGAGCTGTTTTTT
TRBJ1-2,NA,NA,TRBV18,CASSGQTSYGYTF,TGTGCCAGCTCGGGGCAGACCTCCTATGGCTACACCTTC